This T cell receptor (beta chain) was found in a study of blood T cell repertoires in COVID-19. Study overall: Some COVID-19 samples were acute and others convalescent; all came from the United States, Italy and Spain. From T cells, B-cell-depleted T cells, or PBMCs came the material, which was cDNA or gDNA.

V was cut by 0 bases and J by 12 bases, with 12 bases left in between. Germline-derived CDR1 and CDR2 are WSHSY and SAAADI. This CDR3 spans 13 amino acids. The repertoire was sequenced with immunoSEQ multiplex PCR; TCRdb's copy has only in-frame clones and lacks some. The sample yields roughly 100,000 clones, around 90% seen once. The TCR originated in a human donor with active COVID-19. The donor label of this sample is uncertain. The chain links TRBV10-2 to TRBJ2-1; no definite D call. The specimen sequenced was peripheral blood. CDR3 region: CASSESARGGQFF. The CDR3 DNA reads TGCGCCAGCAGTGAGTCGGCCCGAGGCGGGCAGTTCTTC.